Below, 4 T cell receptor beta chains from the same sample are listed, as sequenced in a study of cytomegalovirus exposure and HLA in healthy donors. PCR employed 60 Vbeta and 13 Jbeta primers. Sequencing used immunoSEQ multiplex PCR; TCRdb keeps in-frame clones, though not all of them. Of 95,000 to 100,000 clones listed, around 73% are singletons. The sample consisted of PBMCs. These receptors were taken from an older woman in good health and CMV-seronegative.

The count of this clone is one. This chain joins TRBV27 and TRBJ2-1; TRBD1 matches at 10 bases. The CDR3 spans 16 residues. V was clipped by 6 bases and J by 7 bases; unmatched bases: 12. CDR1 is MNHEY, CDR2 SMNVEV, per germline (reference sequence). This CDR3 reads CASSWSGQGIWNEQFF. CDR3 DNA: TGTGCCAGCAGCTGGTCGGGACAGGGGATTTGGAATGAGCAGTTCTTC.

The chain links TRBV5-1 to TRBJ1-1; 10 bases fit TRBD1. J gave up 5 bases and V 5 bases, and 6 bases lay outside the gene matches. CDR3 length: 14 residues. Germline V gives CDR1 SGHRS, CDR2 YFSETQ. The CDR3 DNA reads TGCGCCAGCAGGTGGACAGGGGGGGTAACTGAAGCTTTCTTT. This gives the protein CASRWTGGVTEAFF.

This clone showed up just a few times. The chain has TRBV30 and TRBJ1-4; D is ambiguous. The V end lost 3 bases, the J end lost 2 bases, and 10 bases lay between the germline ends. The CDR3 has 14 residues. Germline values: CDR1 GTSNPN, CDR2 SVGIG (reference sequence). The CDR3 spells CAWRSIGTNEKLFF. CDR3 DNA: TGTGCCTGGAGGTCAATCGGGACTAATGAAAAACTGTTTTTT.

This chain uses TRBV6-5 with TRBJ1-5, with D perhaps matching TRBD1 (5 bases). This CDR3 has 15 amino acids. Trimming took 6 bases from V and 2 from J, leaving 14 bases between them. Per the germline V gene, CDR1 is MNHEY and CDR2 is SVGAGI. The CDR3: CASSPQGVGNQPQHF. The CDR3 nucleotides are TGTGCCAGCAGCCCTCAGGGTGTGGGCAATCAGCCCCAGCATTTT.